This T cell receptor (beta chain) was documented in a study of CD8+CD57+ T cells in acquired aplastic anemia. At least ten counts were recorded for this clonotype. The CDR3 contains 15 residues. Per the germline V gene, CDR1 is SGHVS and CDR2 is FNYEAQ. The V and J ends lost 5 bases and 1 base respectively, with 14 bases between them. Genomic DNA provided the template from which TCR beta VDJ and CDR3 profiles were obtained. TCRdb recomputed calls from the reads with MiXCR, one row per CDR3 protein. Of about 170,000 distinct CDR3 sequences detected, roughly 43% appear once; the ten largest clones hold 1.1%. Previously, flow cytometry had revealed CD8+CD57+ cell expansion in the patients chosen for sequencing.

This receptor was obtained from a human donor with aplastic anemia. The chain uses TRBV7-6 and TRBJ1-1; unclear D gene. Sequenced material: sorted CD4+, CD8+, or CD8+CD57+ T cells (not recorded which) from PBMCs. The CDR3 spells CASSRMAGTNTEAFF. CDR3 in DNA: TGTGCCAGCAGCCGTATGGCTGGTACGAACACTGAAGCTTTCTTT.